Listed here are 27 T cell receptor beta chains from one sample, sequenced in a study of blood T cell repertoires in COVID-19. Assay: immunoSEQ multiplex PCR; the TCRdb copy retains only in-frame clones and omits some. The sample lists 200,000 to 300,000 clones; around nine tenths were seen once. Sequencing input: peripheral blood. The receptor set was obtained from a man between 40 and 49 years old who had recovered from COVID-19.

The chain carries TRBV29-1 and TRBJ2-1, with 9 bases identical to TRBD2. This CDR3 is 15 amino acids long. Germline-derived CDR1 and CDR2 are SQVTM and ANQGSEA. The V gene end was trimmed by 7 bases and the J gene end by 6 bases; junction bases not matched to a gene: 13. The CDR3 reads CSATKGAGGVNEQFF. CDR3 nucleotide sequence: TGCAGCGCTACAAAGGGGGCGGGAGGGGTCAATGAGCAGTTCTTC.

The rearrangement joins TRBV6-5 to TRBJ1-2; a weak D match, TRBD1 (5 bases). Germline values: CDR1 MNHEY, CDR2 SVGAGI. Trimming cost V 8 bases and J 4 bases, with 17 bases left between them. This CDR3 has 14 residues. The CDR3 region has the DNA TGTGCCAGCTTCGGTATCAGGGCAGGCTATGGCTACACCTTC. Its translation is CASFGIRAGYGYTF.

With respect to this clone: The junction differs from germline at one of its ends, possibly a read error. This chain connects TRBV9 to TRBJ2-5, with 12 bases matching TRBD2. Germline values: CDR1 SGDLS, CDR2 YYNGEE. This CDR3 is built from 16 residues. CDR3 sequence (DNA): TGTGCCAGCAGCGAGGGACTAGCGGGCTCCCAAAAGACCCAGTACTTC. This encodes CASSEGLAGSQKTQYF.

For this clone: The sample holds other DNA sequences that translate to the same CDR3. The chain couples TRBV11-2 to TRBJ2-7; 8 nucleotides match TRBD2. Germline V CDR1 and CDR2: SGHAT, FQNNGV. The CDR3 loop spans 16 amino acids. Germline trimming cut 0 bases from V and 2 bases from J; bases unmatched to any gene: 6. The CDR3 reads CASSLDRAGGTYEQYF. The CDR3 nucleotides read TGTGCCAGCAGCTTAGATCGCGCGGGGGGAACCTACGAGCAGTACTTC.

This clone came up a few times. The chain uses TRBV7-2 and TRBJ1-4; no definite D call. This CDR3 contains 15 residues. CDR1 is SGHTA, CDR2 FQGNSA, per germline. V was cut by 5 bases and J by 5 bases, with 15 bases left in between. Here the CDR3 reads CASSRAGSKNEKLFF. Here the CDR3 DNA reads TGTGCCAGCAGCCGCGCCGGGTCGAAGAATGAAAAACTGTTTTTT.

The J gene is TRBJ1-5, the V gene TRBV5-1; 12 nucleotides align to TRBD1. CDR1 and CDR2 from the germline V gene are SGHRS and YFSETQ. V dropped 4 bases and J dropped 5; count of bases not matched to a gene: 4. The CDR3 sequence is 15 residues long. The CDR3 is CASSPGTGGHQPQHF. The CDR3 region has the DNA TGCGCCAGCAGCCCCGGGACAGGGGGCCATCAGCCCCAGCATTTT.

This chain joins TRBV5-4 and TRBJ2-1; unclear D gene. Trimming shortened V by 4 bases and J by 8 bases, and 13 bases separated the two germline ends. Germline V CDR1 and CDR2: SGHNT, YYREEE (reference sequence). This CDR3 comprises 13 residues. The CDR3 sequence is CASSTASNYEQFF. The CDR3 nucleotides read TGTGCCAGCAGCACCGCCTCTAATTATGAGCAGTTCTTC.

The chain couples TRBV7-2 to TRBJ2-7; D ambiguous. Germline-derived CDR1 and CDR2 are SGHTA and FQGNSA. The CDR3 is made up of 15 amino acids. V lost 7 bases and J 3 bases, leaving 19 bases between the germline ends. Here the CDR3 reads CASTERRDPGYEQYF. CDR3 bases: TGTGCCAGCACCGAAAGGAGAGACCCGGGCTACGAGCAGTACTTC. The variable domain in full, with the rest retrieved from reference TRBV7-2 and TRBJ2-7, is GAGVSQSPSNKVTEKGKDVELRCDPISGHTALYWYRQSLGQGLEFLIYFQGNSAPDKSGLPSDRFSAERTGGSVSTLTIQRTQQEDSAVYLCASTERRDPGYEQYFGPGTRLTVT.

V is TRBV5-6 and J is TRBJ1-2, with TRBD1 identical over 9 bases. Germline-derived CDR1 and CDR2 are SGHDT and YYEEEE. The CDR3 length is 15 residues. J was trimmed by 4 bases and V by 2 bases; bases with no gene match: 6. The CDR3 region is CASSLYRGPVYGYTF. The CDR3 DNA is TGTGCCAGCAGCTTATACAGGGGGCCTGTCTATGGCTACACCTTC.

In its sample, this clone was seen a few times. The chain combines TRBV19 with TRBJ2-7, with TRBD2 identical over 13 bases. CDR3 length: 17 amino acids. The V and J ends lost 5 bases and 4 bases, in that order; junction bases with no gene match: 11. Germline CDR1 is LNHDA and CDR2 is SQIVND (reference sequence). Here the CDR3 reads CASSPAPGLAGWYEQYF. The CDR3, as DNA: TGTGCCAGTAGTCCGGCACCGGGACTAGCGGGGTGGTACGAGCAGTACTTC.

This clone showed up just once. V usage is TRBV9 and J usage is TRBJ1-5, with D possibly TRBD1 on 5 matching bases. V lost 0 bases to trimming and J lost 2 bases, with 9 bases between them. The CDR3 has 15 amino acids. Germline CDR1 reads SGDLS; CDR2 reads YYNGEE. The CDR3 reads CASSVGWGGNQPQHF. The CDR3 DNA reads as TGTGCCAGCAGCGTAGGTTGGGGGGGCAATCAGCCCCAGCATTTT.

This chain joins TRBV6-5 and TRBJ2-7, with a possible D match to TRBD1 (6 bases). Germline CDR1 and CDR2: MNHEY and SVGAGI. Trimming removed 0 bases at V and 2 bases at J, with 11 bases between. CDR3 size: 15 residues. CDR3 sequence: CASSYSRDRTYEQYF. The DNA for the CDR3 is TGTGCCAGCAGTTACTCTAGAGACAGGACCTACGAGCAGTACTTC.

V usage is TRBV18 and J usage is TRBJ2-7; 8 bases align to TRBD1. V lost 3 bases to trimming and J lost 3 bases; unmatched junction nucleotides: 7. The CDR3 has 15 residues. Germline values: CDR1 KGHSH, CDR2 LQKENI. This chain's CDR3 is CASSPSGTGHYEQYF. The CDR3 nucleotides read TGTGCCAGCTCACCGTCGGGGACAGGACACTACGAGCAGTACTTC.

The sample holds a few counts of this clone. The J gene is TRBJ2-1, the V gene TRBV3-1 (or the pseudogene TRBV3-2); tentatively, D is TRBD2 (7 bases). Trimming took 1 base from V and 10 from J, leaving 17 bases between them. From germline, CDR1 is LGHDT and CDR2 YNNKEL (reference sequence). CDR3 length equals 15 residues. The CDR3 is CASSQGRTVGGEQFF. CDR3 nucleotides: TGTGCCAGCAGCCAAGGAAGGACAGTGGGAGGGGAGCAGTTCTTC.

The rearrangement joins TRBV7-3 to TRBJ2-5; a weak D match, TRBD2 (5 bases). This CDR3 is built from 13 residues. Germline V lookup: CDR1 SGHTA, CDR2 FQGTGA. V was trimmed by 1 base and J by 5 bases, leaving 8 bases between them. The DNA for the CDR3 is TGTGCCAGCAGCTTAAACAGAGGGGAGACCCAGTACTTC. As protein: CASSLNRGETQYF.

DNA for the CDR3: TGTGCCTGGAGACGGGGGGGACTTAGCACAGATACGCAGTATTTT. This encodes CAWRRGGLSTDTQYF. The V gene is TRBV30, the J gene TRBJ2-3, with 8 bases matching TRBD2. This CDR3 is built from 15 residues. After removal of 3 bases from V and 0 bases from J, the junction contained 5 bases not matched to a gene. Germline V lookup: CDR1 GTSNPN, CDR2 SVGIG (reference sequence).

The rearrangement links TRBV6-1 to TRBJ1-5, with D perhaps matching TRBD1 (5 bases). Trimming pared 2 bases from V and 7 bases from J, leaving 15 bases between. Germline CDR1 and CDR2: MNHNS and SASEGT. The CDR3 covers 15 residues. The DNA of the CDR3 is TGTGCCAGCAGTGAATGGGGCTCTTCAGGCCAGCCCCAGCATTTT. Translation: CASSEWGSSGQPQHF.

CDR3 sequence reads: CASSYPGGRAYEQYF. Written as DNA, the CDR3 is TGTGCCAGCAGTTACCCGGGGGGCAGGGCCTACGAGCAGTACTTC. V and J are TRBV6-6 and TRBJ2-7, with D possibly TRBD2 on 7 matching bases. The CDR3 contains 15 residues. V was trimmed by 2 bases and J by 2 bases, leaving 13 bases between them. CDR1 is MNHNY and CDR2 is SVGAGI in the germline V gene (reference sequence).

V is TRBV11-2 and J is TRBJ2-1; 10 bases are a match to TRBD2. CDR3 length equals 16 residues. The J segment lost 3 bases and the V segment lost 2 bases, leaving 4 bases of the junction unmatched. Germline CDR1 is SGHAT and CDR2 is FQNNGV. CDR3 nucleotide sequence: TGTGCCAGCAGCTTAAGAGCGGGAGGGAACTACAATGAGCAGTTCTTC. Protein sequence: CASSLRAGGNYNEQFF.

The CDR3 DNA sequence: TGTGCCAGTAGTTCCCATACGACTAGCGGGGCCACCGGGGAGCTGTTTTTT. Translating it yields CASSSHTTSGATGELFF. The V call is TRBV19, the J call TRBJ2-2; 11 positions agree with TRBD2. Germline V gene sequence: CDR1 LNHDA, CDR2 SQIVND (reference sequence). The CDR3 extends over 17 amino acids. V lost 5 bases and J lost 4; bases outside the gene matches: 9.

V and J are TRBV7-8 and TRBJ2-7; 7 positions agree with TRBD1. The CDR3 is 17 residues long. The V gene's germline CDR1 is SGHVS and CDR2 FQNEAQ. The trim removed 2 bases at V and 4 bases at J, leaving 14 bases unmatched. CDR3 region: CASSLTKTGRGVYEQYF. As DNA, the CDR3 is TGTGCCAGCAGCTTAACCAAGACAGGGCGAGGGGTTTACGAGCAGTACTTC.

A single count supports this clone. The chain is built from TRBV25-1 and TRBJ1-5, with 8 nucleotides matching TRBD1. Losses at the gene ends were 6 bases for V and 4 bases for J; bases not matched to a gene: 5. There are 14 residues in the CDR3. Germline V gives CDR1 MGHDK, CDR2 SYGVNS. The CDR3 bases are TGTGCCAGCAGAGGACAGGGTGAGAATCAGCCCCAGCATTTT. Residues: CASRGQGENQPQHF.

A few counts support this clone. CDR3 amino acids: CSARRGGEQYF. CDR3 in DNA: TGCAGTGCTAGACGGGGAGGCGAGCAGTACTTC. The rearrangement links TRBV20-1 to TRBJ2-7, with a weak D call TRBD2 (6 bases). CDR3 length: 11 residues. Germline V CDR1 and CDR2: DFQATT, SNEGSKA (reference sequence). V gave up 2 bases and J gave up 6 bases, with 8 bases separating them.

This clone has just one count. The CDR3 loop is CASSSGGAGSLYEQYF. CDR3 nucleotides: TGTGCCAGCAGCTCCGGCGGGGCAGGCTCTCTTTACGAGCAGTACTTC. V is TRBV5-4 and J is TRBJ2-7; possibly TRBD2 for D (6 bases). V was clipped by 3 bases and J by 4 bases, with 20 bases between them. CDR3 size: 16 residues. The germline V gene has CDR1 SGHNT and CDR2 YYREEE (reference sequence).

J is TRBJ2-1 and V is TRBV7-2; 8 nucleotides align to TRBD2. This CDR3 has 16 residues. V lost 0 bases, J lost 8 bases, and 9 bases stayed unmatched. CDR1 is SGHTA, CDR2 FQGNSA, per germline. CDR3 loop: CASSLAVERAGDEQFF. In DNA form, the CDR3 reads TGTGCCAGCAGCTTAGCAGTGGAGCGAGCGGGAGATGAGCAGTTCTTC.

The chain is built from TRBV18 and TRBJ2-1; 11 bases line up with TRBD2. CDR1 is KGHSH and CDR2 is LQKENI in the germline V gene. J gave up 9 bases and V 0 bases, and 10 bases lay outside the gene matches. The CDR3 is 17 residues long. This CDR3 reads CASSPPITSGRSFEQFF. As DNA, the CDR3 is TGTGCCAGCTCACCACCAATTACTAGCGGGAGAAGCTTTGAGCAGTTCTTC. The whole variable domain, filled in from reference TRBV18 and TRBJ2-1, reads NAGVMQNPRHLVRRRGQEARLRCSPMKGHSHVYWYRQLPEEGLKFMVYLQKENIIDESGMPKERFSAEFPKEGPSILRIQQVVRGDSAAYFCASSPPITSGRSFEQFFGPGTRLTVL.

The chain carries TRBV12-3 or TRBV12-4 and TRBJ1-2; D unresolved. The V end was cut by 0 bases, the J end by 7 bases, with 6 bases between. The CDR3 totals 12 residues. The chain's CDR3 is CASSLAEGGYTF. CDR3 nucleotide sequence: TGTGCCAGCAGTTTAGCGGAGGGTGGCTACACCTTC.